This section outlines one T cell receptor (beta chain) sequence together with its context. The data belong to a study of blood T cell repertoires in COVID-19. At the level of the study: Samples came from the United States, Italy and Spain, spanning acute and convalescent COVID-19. Nucleic acid was either cDNA or gDNA, and it came from T cells, B-cell-depleted T cells, or PBMCs.

In the authors' methods: By means of reference gene primer amplification, nucleated cell counts were estimated. The assay was immunoSEQ multiplex PCR, and TCRdb's table has in-frame clones only and misses some. The DNA gave D and trimming, while V, J and clone size come from that table. The data show 500,000 to 600,000 clones, approximately 88% seen once. CDR1 is SGHRS, CDR2 YFSETQ, per germline. The CDR3 has 17 residues. V dropped 3 bases and J dropped 2; count of bases not matched to a gene: 14. Recruited during active infection, patients (from Seattle) were subsequently followed longitudinally. The source material was peripheral blood. The chain recombines TRBV5-1 with TRBJ2-7, with 7 nucleotides matching TRBD1. The TCR sequence derives from a woman between 45 and 60 years old with COVID-19, enrolled during active disease. The CDR3 region has the DNA TGCGCCAGCAGCTCGGTACATTCGGACAGGACAACCTACGAGCAGTACTTC. It yields the protein CASSSVHSDRTTYEQYF.